The source of this T cell receptor (beta chain) is a study of naive and memory T cell subsets. Cells stained for CD3, CD4, CD8, CD45RA and CD27 were sorted into four subsets. Both TRBC1 and TRBC2 were covered by a beta constant-region primer of two equimolar oligonucleotides. Four rounds of PCR amplified the ligated cDNA using nested alpha and beta constant-region primers plus SP2. TCRdb ran MiXCR on the UMI-ligation and nested PCR reads and lists one entry per CDR3 protein. The sample yields around 110,000 distinct CDR3 sequences, around 35% seen once. Sequencing was carried out using central memory CD4+ T cells from blood. The sequence was collected from a human donor in good health.

CDR3 sequence reads: CSVAPGASYEQYF. CDR3 coding DNA: TGCAGCGTTGCGCCAGGGGCTTCCTACGAGCAGTACTTC. The gene calls are TRBV29-1 and TRBJ2-7; possible D gene TRBD1, 6 bases. Trimming took 4 bases from V and 1 from J, leaving 11 bases between them. This CDR3 is built from 13 residues. Germline V gene lookup returns CDR1 SQVTM and CDR2 ANQGSEA.